The 8 T cell receptor beta chains presented below share a single source sample, sequenced in a study of blood T cell repertoires in COVID-19. Profiled with immunoSEQ multiplex PCR; TCRdb holds only in-frame clones, not every one. The table includes roughly 260,000 clones, around four fifths detected once. Material: PBMCs or T cells enriched from blood (not recorded which). Source of these receptors: a woman in her 40s who had been exposed to COVID-19.

V and J are TRBV28 and TRBJ1-2; D perhaps matches TRBD1 (6 bases). The V and J ends lost 5 bases and 8 bases respectively, with 15 bases between them. Per the germline V gene, CDR1 is MDHEN and CDR2 is SYDVKM. This CDR3 is built from 13 residues. CDR3 coding DNA: TGTGCCAGCAGTCGCGCCAACAGGGAAGGCTACACCTTC. Translation gives CASSRANREGYTF.

The chain has TRBV6-5 and TRBJ1-5; D gene ambiguous. Germline CDR1 MNHEY, CDR2 SVGAGI. The CDR3 is made up of 14 amino acids. Trimming pared 2 bases from V and 3 bases from J, leaving 8 bases between. The CDR3 coding sequence is TGTGCCAGCAGTTACACTTCGTTCAATCAGCCCCAGCATTTT. The encoded protein is CASSYTSFNQPQHF.

This rearrangement joins TRBV29-1 to TRBJ2-7; 7 nucleotides match TRBD1. The V gene's germline CDR1 is SQVTM and CDR2 ANQGSEA. Unmatched junction bases numbered 10, after V lost 3 bases and J lost 5 bases. The CDR3 has 14 residues. The CDR3 loop is CSVERGVGGNEQYF. The DNA for the CDR3 is TGCAGCGTTGAGAGGGGTGTAGGGGGCAACGAGCAGTACTTC.

The V call is TRBV28, the J call TRBJ1-1; unclear D gene. Between the trimmed V and J ends, which lost 7 bases and 5 bases, there was a span of 14 bases. The CDR3 runs to 13 residues. The germline V gene encodes CDR1 MDHEN and CDR2 SYDVKM. CDR3 bases: TGTGCCAGCACCGTTGGAGGGCGGACTGAAGCTTTCTTT. This gives the protein CASTVGGRTEAFF.

The gene calls are TRBV9 and TRBJ1-6, with 7 bases matching TRBD1. Per germline, CDR1 SGDLS and CDR2 YYNGEE. This CDR3 spans 16 amino acids. The V segment lost 6 bases and the J segment 2 bases; nucleotides outside the gene matches: 8. The CDR3, as DNA: TGTGCCAGCACCTCTGATGACAGGGCCTATAATTCACCCCTCCACTTT. It codes for CASTSDDRAYNSPLHF.

The CDR3: CASSPQGAGGYTF. CDR3 nucleotide sequence: TGTGCCAGCAGCCCACAGGGGGCGGGTGGCTACACCTTC. This chain connects TRBV6-5 to TRBJ1-2; 9 nucleotides match TRBD1. CDR3 size: 13 residues. Germline values: CDR1 MNHEY, CDR2 SVGAGI. J was trimmed by 7 bases and V by 6 bases; bases with no gene match: 6.

The chain combines TRBV7-9 with TRBJ2-7; a possible D gene is TRBD2 (6 bases). CDR1 is SEHNR, CDR2 FQNEAQ, per germline (reference sequence). Trimming removed 1 base at V and 2 bases at J, with 12 bases between. The CDR3 contains 15 residues. The CDR3 DNA follows: TGTGCCAGCAGCTTAGGGTTGGGGGGAACCTACGAGCAGTACTTC. Protein product: CASSLGLGGTYEQYF.

This CDR3 is CASTPDNYGYTF. Here the CDR3 DNA reads TGTGCCAGTACACCTGATAACTATGGCTACACCTTC. V is TRBV28 and J is TRBJ1-2; no clear D gene. Trimming took off 9 bases at V and 1 base at J, with 9 bases between the two ends. The CDR3 consists of 12 residues. Germline V gene data show CDR1 as MDHEN and CDR2 as SYDVKM.